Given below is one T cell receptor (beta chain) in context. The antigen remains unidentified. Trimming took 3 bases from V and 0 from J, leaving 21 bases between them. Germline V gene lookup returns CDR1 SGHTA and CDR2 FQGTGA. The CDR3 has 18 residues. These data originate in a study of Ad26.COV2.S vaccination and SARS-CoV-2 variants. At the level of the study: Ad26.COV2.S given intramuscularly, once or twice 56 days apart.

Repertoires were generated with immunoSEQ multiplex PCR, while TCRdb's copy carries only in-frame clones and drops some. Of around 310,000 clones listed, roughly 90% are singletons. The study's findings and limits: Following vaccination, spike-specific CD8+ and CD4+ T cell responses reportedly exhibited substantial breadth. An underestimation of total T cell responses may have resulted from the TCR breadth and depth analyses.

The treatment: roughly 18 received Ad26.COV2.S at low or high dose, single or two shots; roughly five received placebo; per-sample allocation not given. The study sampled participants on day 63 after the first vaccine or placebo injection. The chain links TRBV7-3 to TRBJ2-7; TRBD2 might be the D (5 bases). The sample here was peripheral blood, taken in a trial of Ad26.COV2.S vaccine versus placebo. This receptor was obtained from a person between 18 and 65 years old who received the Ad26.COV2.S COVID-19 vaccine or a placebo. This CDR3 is CASSFHKSTGVSSYEQYV. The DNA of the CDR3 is TGTGCCAGCAGCTTCCACAAATCAACCGGGGTCAGCTCCTACGAGCAGTACGTC.